This TCR beta chain appears in the sequencing data of a study of T cells in Graves' hyperthyroidism and ophthalmopathy. Amplification targeted TCR beta CDR3 regions from RNA transcripts. The primer set for the first-round RT-PCR of the TCR CDR3 was HTBI. MiXCR was run by TCRdb on the multiplex PCR reads, yielding one entry per CDR3 protein. The profile shows about 540,000 distinct CDR3 sequences, about 45% of them singletons. Findings and limits, study-wide: A model of 13 V-J features distinguished ophthalmopathy from stable hyperthyroidism.

Trimming cost V 4 bases and J 3 bases; bases outside gene matches: 12. The germline CDR1 and CDR2 sequences are SGDLS and YYNGEE. The CDR3 has 16 residues. Researchers defined stable Graves' hyperthyroidism as no ophthalmopathy progression within 18 months. Uncontrolled infection, other autoimmune disease, pregnancy or lactation disqualified patients from enrolment. Orbital computed tomography, thyroid ultrasound, serum thyroxine and TRAb, and clinical symptoms together informed the diagnoses. As concerns this clonotype: Its specificity is not known.

This sequence joins TRBV9 and TRBJ2-7, with 8 positions matching TRBD2. The receptor comes from a woman aged 18-30 years with Graves' hyperthyroidism. The material sequenced was peripheral blood or thyroid tissue (not recorded which). The CDR3 DNA sequence: TGTGCCAGCAGCCCCGTGGTAGCGGGACGTCTCTACGAGCAGTACTTC. Protein: CASSPVVAGRLYEQYF. The full variable domain, with the rest looked up from reference TRBV9 and TRBJ2-7, is DSGVTQTPKHLITATGQRVTLRCSPRSGDLSVYWYQQSLDQGLQFLIQYYNGEERAKGNILERFSAQQFPDLHSELNLSSLELGDSALYFCASSPVVAGRLYEQYFGPGTRLTVT.